This paragraph reports one T cell receptor beta chain. The data were produced by immunoSEQ multiplex PCR, yet TCRdb's version contains in-frame clones alone and is incomplete. The table lists around 200,000 clones, around 79% of them singletons. The germline V gene has CDR1 SGHRS and CDR2 YFSETQ. Deletions cut 6 bases from V and 4 bases from J, with 13 bases between. The CDR3 length is 13 residues. The data were taken from a study of blood T cell repertoires in COVID-19. The TCR sequence derives from a man over 45 who had recovered from COVID-19. The sequenced material came from peripheral blood. V and J are TRBV5-1 and TRBJ1-2; no firm D call. This CDR3 is CASTSTSSYGYTF. For the CDR3, the DNA is TGCGCCAGCACCTCTACGTCAAGCTATGGCTACACCTTC.